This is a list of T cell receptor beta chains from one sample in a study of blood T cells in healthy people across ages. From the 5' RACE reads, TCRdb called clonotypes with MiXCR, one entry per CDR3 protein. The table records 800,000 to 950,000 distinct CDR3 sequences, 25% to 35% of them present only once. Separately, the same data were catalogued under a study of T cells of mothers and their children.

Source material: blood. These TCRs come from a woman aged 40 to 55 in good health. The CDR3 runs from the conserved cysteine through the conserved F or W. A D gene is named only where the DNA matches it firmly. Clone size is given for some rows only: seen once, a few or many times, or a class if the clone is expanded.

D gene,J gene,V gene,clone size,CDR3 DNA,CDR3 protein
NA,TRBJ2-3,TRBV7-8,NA,TGTGCCAGCAGCTTAGAGATGCGGGGCACAGATACGCAGTATTTT,CASSLEMRGTDTQYF
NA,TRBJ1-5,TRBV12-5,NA,TGTGCTAGTGGTTTGAAACCGAGGATCTTGGGCAATCAGCCCCAGCATTTT,CASGLKPRILGNQPQHF
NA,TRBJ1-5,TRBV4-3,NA,TGCGCCAGCAGCCAAGATCTAGGACGGACCCATCGTCTGGCCCAGCATTTT,CASSQDLGRTHRLAQHF
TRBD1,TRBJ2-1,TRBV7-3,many,TGTGCCAGCAGCAGACAGGGGGGGGTAGGGAATGAGCAGTTCTTC,CASSRQGGVGNEQFF
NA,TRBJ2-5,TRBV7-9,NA,TGTGCCAGCAGTCACAGGCCGTTACAGGAGACCCAGTACTTC,CASSHRPLQETQYF
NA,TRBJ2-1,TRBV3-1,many,TGTGCCAGCAGCCAATACCCCTCCGGTGAGCAGTTCTTC,CASSQYPSGEQFF
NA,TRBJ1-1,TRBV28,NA,TGTGCCAGCAGTTTCAAGGGGCGCACTGAAGCTTTCTTT,CASSFKGRTEAFF
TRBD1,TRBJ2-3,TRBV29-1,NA,TGCAGCGATAGAGGGACAGGGGCGGATACGCGGTATTTT,CSDRGTGADTRYF
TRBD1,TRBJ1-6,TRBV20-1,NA,TGCAGTGCCGGAGGGGGCTGGGAGTCACCCCTCCACTTT,CSAGGGWESPLHF
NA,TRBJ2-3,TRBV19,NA,TGTGCCAGTCAGCCGGCCGGGTTTCGGGATAGAGATACGCAGTATTTT,CASQPAGFRDRDTQYF
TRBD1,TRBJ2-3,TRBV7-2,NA,TGTGCCAGCAGCTTAGGGGCAGACAGGGTGTATACCTCCACAGATACGCAGTATTTT,CASSLGADRVYTSTDTQYF
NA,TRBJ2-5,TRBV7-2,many,TGTGCCAGCAGGGCAGCTAAGGGGCGGGAGACCCAGTACTTC,CASRAAKGRETQYF
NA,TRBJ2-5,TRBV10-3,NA,TGTGCCATCACCGCGGACGGATTCCAAGAGACCCAGTACTTC,CAITADGFQETQYF
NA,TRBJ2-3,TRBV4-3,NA,TGCGCCAGCAGCCAAGATGGCGGGGGCACAGATACGCGGTATTTT,CASSQDGGGTDTRYF
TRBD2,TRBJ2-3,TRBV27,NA,TGTGCGGTTCGGTCCGCGGGGGGGCCAGGCGATACGCAGTATTTT,CAVRSAGGPGDTQYF
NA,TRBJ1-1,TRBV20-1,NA,TGCAGTGCTCCTCTGTCGGGTTTGGGGAACACTGAAGCTTTCTTT,CSAPLSGLGNTEAFF
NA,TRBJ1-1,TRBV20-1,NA,TGCAGTGCGGCAGGGATTGTGAACACTGAAGCTTTCTTT,CSAAGIVNTEAFF
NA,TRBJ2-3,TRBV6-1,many,TGTGCCAGCAGTCTGGACAGCACAGTGTCTACAGATACGCAGTATTTT,CASSLDSTVSTDTQYF
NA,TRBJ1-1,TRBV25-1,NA,TGTGCCAGCAGTGAATATTGGACCACTGAAGCTTTCTTT,CASSEYWTTEAFF
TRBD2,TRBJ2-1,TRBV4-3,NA,TGCGCCAGCAGCCAAGATTTCGGCCGGCTAGCGGGGGGATCCTACAATGAGCAGTTCTTC,CASSQDFGRLAGGSYNEQFF
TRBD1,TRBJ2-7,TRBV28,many,TGTGCCAGCAGTCCCCTCCGACAGGGCGACGACTACGAGCAGTACTTC,CASSPLRQGDDYEQYF
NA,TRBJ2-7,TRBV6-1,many,TGTGCCAGCATTAGGAGGGTGGGCTACGAGCAGTACTTC,CASIRRVGYEQYF
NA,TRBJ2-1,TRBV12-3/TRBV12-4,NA,TGTGCCAGCAGTTTAAGACGGACTGCCCAAGAGACCCAGTTCTTC,CASSLRRTAQETQFF
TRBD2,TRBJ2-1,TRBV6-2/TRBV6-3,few,TGTGCCAGCAGTTACTCGACCGGGGGGGTTAACAATGAGCAGTTCTTC,CASSYSTGGVNNEQFF